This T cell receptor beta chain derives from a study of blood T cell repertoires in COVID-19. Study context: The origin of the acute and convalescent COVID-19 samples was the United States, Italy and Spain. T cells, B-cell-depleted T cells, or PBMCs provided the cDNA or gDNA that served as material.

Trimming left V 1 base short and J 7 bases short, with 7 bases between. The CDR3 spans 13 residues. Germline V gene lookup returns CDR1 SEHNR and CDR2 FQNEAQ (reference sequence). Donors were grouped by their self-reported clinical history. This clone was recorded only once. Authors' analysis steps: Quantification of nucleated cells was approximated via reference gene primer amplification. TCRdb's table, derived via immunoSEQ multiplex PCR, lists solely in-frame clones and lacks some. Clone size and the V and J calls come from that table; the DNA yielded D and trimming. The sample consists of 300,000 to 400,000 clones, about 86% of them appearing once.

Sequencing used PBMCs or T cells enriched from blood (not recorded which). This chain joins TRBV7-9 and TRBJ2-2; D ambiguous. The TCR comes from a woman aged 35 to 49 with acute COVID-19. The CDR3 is CASSLVRIGELFF. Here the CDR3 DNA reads TGTGCCAGCAGCTTAGTGCGAATCGGGGAGCTGTTTTTT.